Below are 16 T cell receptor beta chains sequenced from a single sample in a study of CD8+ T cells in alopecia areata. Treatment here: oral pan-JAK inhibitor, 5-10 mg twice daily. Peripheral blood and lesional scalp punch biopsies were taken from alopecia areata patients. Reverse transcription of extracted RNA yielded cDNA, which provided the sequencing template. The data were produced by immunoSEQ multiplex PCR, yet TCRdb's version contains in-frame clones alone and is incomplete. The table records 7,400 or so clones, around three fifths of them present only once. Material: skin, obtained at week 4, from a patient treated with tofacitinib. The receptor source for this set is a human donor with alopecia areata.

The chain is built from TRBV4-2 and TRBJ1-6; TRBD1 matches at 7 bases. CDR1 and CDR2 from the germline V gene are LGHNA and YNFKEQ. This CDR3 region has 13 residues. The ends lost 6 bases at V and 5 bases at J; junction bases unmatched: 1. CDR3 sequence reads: CASRGQNNSPLHF. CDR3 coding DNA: TGTGCCAGCAGGGGACAGAATAATTCACCCCTCCACTTT.

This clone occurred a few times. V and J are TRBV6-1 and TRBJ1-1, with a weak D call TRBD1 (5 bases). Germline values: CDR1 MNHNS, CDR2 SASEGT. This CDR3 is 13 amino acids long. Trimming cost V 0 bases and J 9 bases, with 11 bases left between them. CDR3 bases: TGTGCCAGCAGTGAAGCGGGACGTAAGAAAGCTTTCTTT. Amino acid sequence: CASSEAGRKKAFF.

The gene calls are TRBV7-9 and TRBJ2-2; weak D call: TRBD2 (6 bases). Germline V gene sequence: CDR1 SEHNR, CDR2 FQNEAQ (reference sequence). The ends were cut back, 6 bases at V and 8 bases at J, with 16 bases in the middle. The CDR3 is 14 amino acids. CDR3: CASSPPRERGELFF. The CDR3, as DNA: TGTGCCAGCAGTCCACCCCGGGAGAGGGGGGAGCTGTTTTTT.

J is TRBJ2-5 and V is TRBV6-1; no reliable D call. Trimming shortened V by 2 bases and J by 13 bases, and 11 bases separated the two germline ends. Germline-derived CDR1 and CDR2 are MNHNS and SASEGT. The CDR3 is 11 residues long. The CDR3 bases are TGTGCCAGCAGTGAAATGGGGTTGGTGTACTTC. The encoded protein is CASSEMGLVYF.

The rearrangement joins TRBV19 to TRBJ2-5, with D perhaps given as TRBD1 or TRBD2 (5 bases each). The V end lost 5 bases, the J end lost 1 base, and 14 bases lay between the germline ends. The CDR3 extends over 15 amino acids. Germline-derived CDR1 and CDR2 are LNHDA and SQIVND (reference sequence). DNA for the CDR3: TGTGCCAGTAGTCGCCGGGACGGTACCCAAGAGACCCAGTACTTC. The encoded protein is CASSRRDGTQETQYF. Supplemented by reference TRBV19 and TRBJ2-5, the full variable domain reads DGGITQSPKYLFRKEGQNVTLSCEQNLNHDAMYWYRQDPGQGLRLIYYSQIVNDFQKGDIAEGYSVSREKKESFPLTVTSAQKNPTAFYLCASSRRDGTQETQYFGPGTRLLVL.

The CDR3: CASTIDGDTQYF. The DNA of the CDR3 is TGTGCCAGCACCATCGACGGAGATACGCAGTATTTT. The J gene is TRBJ2-3, the V gene TRBV7-2; D is undetermined. There are 12 residues in the CDR3. V was trimmed by 7 bases and J by 5 bases, leaving 10 bases between them. The V gene's germline CDR1 is SGHTA and CDR2 FQGNSA.

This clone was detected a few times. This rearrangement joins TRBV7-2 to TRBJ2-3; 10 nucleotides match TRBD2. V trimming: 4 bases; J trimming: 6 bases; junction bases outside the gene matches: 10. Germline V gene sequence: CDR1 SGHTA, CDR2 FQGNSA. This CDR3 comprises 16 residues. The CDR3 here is CASSWLAGGTGDTQYF. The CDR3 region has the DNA TGTGCCAGCAGCTGGTTAGCGGGGGGAACGGGTGATACGCAGTATTTT.

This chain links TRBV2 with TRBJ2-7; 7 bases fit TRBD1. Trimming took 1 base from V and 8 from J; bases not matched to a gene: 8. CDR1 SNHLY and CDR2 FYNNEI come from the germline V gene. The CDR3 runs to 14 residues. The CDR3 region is CASSEGTGVSKQYF. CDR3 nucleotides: TGTGCCAGCAGTGAAGGTACAGGGGTCAGCAAGCAGTACTTC.

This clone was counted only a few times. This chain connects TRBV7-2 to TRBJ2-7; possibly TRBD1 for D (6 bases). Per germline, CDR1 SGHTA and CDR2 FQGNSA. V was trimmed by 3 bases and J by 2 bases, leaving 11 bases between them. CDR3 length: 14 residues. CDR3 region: CASSFIKGAYEQYF. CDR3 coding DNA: TGTGCCAGCAGCTTTATAAAGGGGGCCTACGAGCAGTACTTC.

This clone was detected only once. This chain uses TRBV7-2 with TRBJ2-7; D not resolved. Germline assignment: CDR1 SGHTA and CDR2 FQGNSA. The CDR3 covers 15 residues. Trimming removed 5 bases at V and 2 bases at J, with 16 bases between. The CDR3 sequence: CASSPAWNSAYEQYF. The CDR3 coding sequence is TGTGCCAGCAGCCCCGCTTGGAACTCGGCCTACGAGCAGTACTTC. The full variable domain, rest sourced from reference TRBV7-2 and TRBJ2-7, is GAGVSQSPSNKVTEKGKDVELRCDPISGHTALYWYRQSLGQGLEFLIYFQGNSAPDKSGLPSDRFSAERTGGSVSTLTIQRTQQEDSAVYLCASSPAWNSAYEQYFGPGTRLTVT.

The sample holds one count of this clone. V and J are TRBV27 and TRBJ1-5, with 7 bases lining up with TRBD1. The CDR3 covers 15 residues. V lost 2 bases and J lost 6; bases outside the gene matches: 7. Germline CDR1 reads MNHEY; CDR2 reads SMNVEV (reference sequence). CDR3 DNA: TGTGCCAGCAGTTTACCCCACAGGGGTCCTCAGCCCCAGCATTTT. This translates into CASSLPHRGPQPQHF.

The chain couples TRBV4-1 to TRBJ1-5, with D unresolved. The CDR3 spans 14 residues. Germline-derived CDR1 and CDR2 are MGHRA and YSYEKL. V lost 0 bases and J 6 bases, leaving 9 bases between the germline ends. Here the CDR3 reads CASSQERTGQPQHF. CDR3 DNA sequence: TGCGCCAGCAGCCAAGAACGGACTGGTCAGCCCCAGCATTTT.

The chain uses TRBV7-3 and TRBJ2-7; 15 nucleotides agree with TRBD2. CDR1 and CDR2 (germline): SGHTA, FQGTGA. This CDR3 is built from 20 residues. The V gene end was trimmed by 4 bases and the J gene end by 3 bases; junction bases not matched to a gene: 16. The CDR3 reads CASSSSLRTSGGAGGYEQYF. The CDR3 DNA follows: TGTGCCAGCAGCTCCTCCCTCAGGACTAGCGGGGGGGCTGGGGGCTACGAGCAGTACTTC. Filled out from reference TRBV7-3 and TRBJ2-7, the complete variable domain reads GAGVSQTPSNKVTEKGKYVELRCDPISGHTALYWYRQSLGQGPEFLIYFQGTGAADDSGLPNDRFFAVRPEGSVSTLKIQRTERGDSAVYLCASSSSLRTSGGAGGYEQYFGPGTRLTVT.

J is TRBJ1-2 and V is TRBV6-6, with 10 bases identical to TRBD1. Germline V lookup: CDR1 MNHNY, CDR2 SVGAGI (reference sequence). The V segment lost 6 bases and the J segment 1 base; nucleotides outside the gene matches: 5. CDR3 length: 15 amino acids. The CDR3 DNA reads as TGTGCCAGCAGAGAAGGACAGGGGGTTAACTATGGCTACACCTTC. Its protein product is CASREGQGVNYGYTF.

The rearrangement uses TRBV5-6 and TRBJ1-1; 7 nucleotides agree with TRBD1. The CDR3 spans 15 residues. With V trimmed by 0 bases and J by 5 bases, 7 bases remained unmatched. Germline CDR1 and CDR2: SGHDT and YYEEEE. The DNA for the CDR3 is TGTGCCAGCAGCTTGGACAGGGGCGTCTGGACTGAAGCTTTCTTT. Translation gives CASSLDRGVWTEAFF.

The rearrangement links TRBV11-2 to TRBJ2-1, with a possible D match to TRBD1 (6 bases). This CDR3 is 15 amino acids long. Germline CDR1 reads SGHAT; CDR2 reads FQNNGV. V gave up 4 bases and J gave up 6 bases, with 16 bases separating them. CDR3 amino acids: CASSSWGRRVNEQFF. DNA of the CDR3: TGTGCCAGCAGCTCGTGGGGGCGCAGAGTCAATGAGCAGTTCTTC.